This TCR beta chain was observed in a study of beta chain features in type 1 diabetes. About the research overall: There were approximately 100 million sorted cells examined across all samples.

The V gene end was trimmed by 5 bases and the J gene end by 4 bases; junction bases not matched to a gene: 6. Germline V gene lookup returns CDR1 MGHDK and CDR2 SYGVNS. CDR3 size: 15 residues. Study results and caveats: Type 1 diabetes patients had moderately but significantly shorter TCRB CDR3s in all four CD4+ subsets.

Turning to this clone: Its antigen remains unidentified.

Expressed TCRB transcripts were sequenced, since all the RNA that had been isolated was reverse transcribed. Assay: immunoSEQ multiplex PCR; the TCRdb copy retains only in-frame clones and omits some. Here the sample spans hundreds of thousands of clones, approximately 16% being singletons. This sequence was found in a man between 18 and 29 years old with type 1 diabetes. The chain carries TRBV25-1 and TRBJ1-2; the match to TRBD1 covers 11 bases. The specimen was naive CD4+ T cells from blood. CDR3 in DNA: TGTGCCAGCAGTACCTCCGGGACAGGGGGCTATGGCTACACCTTC. As protein: CASSTSGTGGYGYTF.